The clone carrying this T cell receptor beta chain was detected many times. These data originate in a study of T cells after yellow fever vaccination. A process of 5'RACE template switching, which added a universal primer site and UMIs, was used to make TCR cDNA. A single record per CDR3 protein comes from TCRdb applying MiXCR to the 5' RACE reads. In the table there are tens of thousands of distinct CDR3 sequences, around 3.5% of which are singletons. The germline V and J ends were trimmed by 5 bases and 2 bases, with 10 bases remaining between them. The CDR3 is made up of 14 amino acids. CDR1 and CDR2 (germline): MNHEY, SVGEGT. Findings and limits, study-wide: Weaker, the secondary response had a peak occurring faster, on day 5 versus 15. It was a small share of clonotypes that appeared in both CD4 and CD8 compartments.

This TCR came from a man younger than 35 who received the YFV17D yellow fever vaccine. The chain has TRBV6-2 or TRBV6-3 and TRBJ1-5; D gene uncertain. The input for sequencing was PBMCs, either bulk or a sorted T-cell subset (CD4+, CD8+, memory, or dextramer-sorted; not recorded which), taken more than 40 days after the first yellow fever vaccination. The CDR3 loop reads CASSPHLGNQPQHF. CDR3 nucleotide sequence: TGTGCCAGCAGTCCCCACTTAGGCAATCAGCCCCAGCATTTT.